The 12 T cell receptor beta chains reported below all come from one sample, sequenced in a study of sequential checkpoint blockade in melanoma. Here immunoSEQ multiplex PCR was the method, and the copy in TCRdb shows in-frame clones only, minus some. This table has about 200 clones, under 25% appearing once. Treatment noted: randomized to nivolumab then ipilimumab (arm A) or the reverse (arm B). This specimen was tumor tissue (inferred from file names), taken from a patient given nivolumab and ipilimumab in sequence. The source is a human donor with melanoma.

By share of the sample, this clone is medium-sized (0.01 to 0.1%). The chain carries TRBV7-2 and TRBJ2-2; unclear D gene. Germline lookup yields CDR1 SGHTA and CDR2 FQGNSA. Trimming removed 6 bases at V and 5 bases at J, with 10 bases between. The CDR3 is 13 residues long. Written as DNA, the CDR3 is TGTGCCAGCAGTCGGGTCCTTACCGGGGAGCTGTTTTTT. Protein product: CASSRVLTGELFF.

By sample fraction, this clone is large (0.1 to 1%). The junction and the germline gene differ at one end; a read error may be behind it. The J gene is TRBJ1-5, the V gene TRBV15, with TRBD1 matching 7 bases. Germline-derived CDR1 and CDR2 are LNHNV and YYDKDF (reference sequence). The CDR3 extends over 17 amino acids. The CDR3 is CATSRTHAGDSTQPQHF. The CDR3, as DNA: TGTGCCACCAGCAGGACGCATGCAGGGGACAGCACTCAGCCCCAGCATTTT.

This chain joins TRBV19 and TRBJ2-5, with 8 bases fitting TRBD1. Trimming removed 4 bases from V and 2 bases from J; junction bases left unmatched: 6. The CDR3 has 15 amino acids. From germline, CDR1 is LNHDA and CDR2 SQIVND (reference sequence). CDR3 protein: CASSTLGQGQETQYF. CDR3 bases: TGTGCCAGTAGTACCCTCGGACAGGGACAAGAGACCCAGTACTTC.

This clone has a handful of counts. The CDR3 sequence: CASSVTGNTGELFF. The CDR3 DNA sequence: TGTGCCAGCAGCGTAACCGGGAACACCGGGGAGCTGTTTTTT. This chain links TRBV9 with TRBJ2-2, with D unclear. V lost 1 base to trimming and J lost 1 base, with 5 bases between them. CDR3 size: 14 residues. CDR1 SGDLS and CDR2 YYNGEE come from the germline V gene.

This clone ranks as large. The chain couples TRBV11-3 to TRBJ2-5, with 11 nucleotides matching TRBD2. Germline loops: CDR1 SGHNT, CDR2 YENEEA. Trimming at V came to 3 bases and at J to 7 bases, leaving 10 bases not matched to a gene. The CDR3 is 16 amino acids. The CDR3 region is CASSLKTSGAGGTQYF. In nucleotides, the CDR3 is TGTGCCAGCAGCTTGAAGACTAGCGGGGCCGGGGGGACCCAGTACTTC.

This clone is deemed large. V and J are TRBV11-3 and TRBJ1-3, with D maybe TRBD1 (5 bases). The V and J ends lost 4 bases and 0 bases respectively, with 13 bases between them. Germline V gene data show CDR1 as SGHNT and CDR2 as YENEEA. The CDR3 sequence is 16 residues long. As DNA, the CDR3 is TGTGCCAGCAGCTCCCCGACAGACCCCTCTGGAAACACCATATATTTT. Translated: CASSSPTDPSGNTIYF.

This clone is medium-sized by share. The V call is TRBV11-3, the J call TRBJ2-1; D is unclear. The CDR3 extends over 15 amino acids. Germline V gene data show CDR1 as SGHNT and CDR2 as YENEEA. Trimming took 3 bases from V and 0 from J, leaving 9 bases between them. As DNA, the CDR3 is TGTGCCAGCAGCTTTGGCGGATACTCCTACAATGAGCAGTTCTTC. Translated, it gives CASSFGGYSYNEQFF.

V is TRBV29-1 and J is TRBJ2-3; D may be TRBD2 (5 bases). Trimming left V 3 bases short and J 3 bases short, with 16 bases between. CDR3 length: 15 residues. CDR1 and CDR2 from the germline V gene are SQVTM and ANQGSEA. The CDR3 sequence: CSVDNGGMGTDTQYF. DNA of the CDR3: TGCAGCGTTGATAACGGAGGAATGGGAACAGATACGCAGTATTTT.

The genes are TRBV14 and TRBJ2-7, with TRBD2 as a possible D gene (6 bases). V lost 2 bases, J lost 3 bases, and 11 bases lay in between. The CDR3 length is 14 residues. CDR1 is SGHDN and CDR2 is FVKESK in the germline V gene. CDR3 protein: CASSQTGVSYEQYF. As DNA, the CDR3 is TGTGCCAGCAGCCAAACGGGAGTCAGCTACGAGCAGTACTTC.

This clone is medium-sized by share. The chain recombines TRBV9 with TRBJ1-3; no reliable D call. V lost 4 bases, J lost 0 bases, and 8 bases lay in between. Germline V CDR1 and CDR2: SGDLS, YYNGEE. The CDR3 sequence is 14 residues long. The CDR3 region has the DNA TGTGCCAGCAGCTTAGCGGTCTCTGGAAACACCATATATTTT. Translated: CASSLAVSGNTIYF. The variable domain in full, with the rest retrieved from reference TRBV9 and TRBJ1-3, is DSGVTQTPKHLITATGQRVTLRCSPRSGDLSVYWYQQSLDQGLQFLIQYYNGEERAKGNILERFSAQQFPDLHSELNLSSLELGDSALYFCASSLAVSGNTIYFGEGSWLTVV.

CDR3 loop: CSVSGGSGNTIYF. CDR3 nucleotides: TGCAGCGTTTCAGGGGGCTCTGGAAACACCATATATTTT. The chain couples TRBV29-1 to TRBJ1-3; 7 bases fit TRBD1. The CDR3 loop spans 13 amino acids. V shed 5 bases, J shed 0 bases, and the junction held 1 base outside the gene matches. The germline gives CDR1 SQVTM, CDR2 ANQGSEA.

The chain employs TRBV6-8 and TRBJ2-7; TRBD1 might be the D (6 bases). Germline CDR1 MNHGY, CDR2 SAAAGT. The CDR3 sequence is 15 residues long. The germline V and J ends were trimmed by 6 bases and 2 bases, with 17 bases remaining between them. The CDR3 region is CASRLQGAPPYEQYF. The CDR3, as DNA: TGTGCCAGCAGACTACAGGGTGCCCCCCCCTACGAGCAGTACTTC.